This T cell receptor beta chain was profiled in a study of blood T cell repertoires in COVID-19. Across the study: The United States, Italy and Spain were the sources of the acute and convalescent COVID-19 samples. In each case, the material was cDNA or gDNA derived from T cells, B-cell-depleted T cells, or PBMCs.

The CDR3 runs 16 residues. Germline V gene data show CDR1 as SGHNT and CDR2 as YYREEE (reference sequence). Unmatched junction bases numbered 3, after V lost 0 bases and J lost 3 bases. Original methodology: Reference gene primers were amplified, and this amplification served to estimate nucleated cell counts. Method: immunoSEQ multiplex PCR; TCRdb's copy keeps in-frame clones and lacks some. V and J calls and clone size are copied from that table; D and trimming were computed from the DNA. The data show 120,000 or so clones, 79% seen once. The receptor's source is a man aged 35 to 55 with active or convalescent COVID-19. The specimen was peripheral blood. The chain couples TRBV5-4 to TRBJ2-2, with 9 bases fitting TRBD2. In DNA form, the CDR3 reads TGTGCCAGCAGCTTGGGTCTAGCGGGGTACACCGGGGAGCTGTTTTTT. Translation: CASSLGLAGYTGELFF.